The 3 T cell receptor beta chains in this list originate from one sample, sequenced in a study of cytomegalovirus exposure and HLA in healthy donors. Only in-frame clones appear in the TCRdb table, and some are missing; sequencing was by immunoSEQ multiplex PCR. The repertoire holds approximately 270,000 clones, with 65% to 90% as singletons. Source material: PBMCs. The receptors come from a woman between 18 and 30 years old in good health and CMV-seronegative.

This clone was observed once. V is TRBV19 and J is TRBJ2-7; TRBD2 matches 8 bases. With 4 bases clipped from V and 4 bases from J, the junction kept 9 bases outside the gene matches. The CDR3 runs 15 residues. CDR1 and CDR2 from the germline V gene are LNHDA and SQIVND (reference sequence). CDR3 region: CASSKIGRVGYEQYF. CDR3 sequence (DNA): TGTGCCAGTAGTAAGATCGGGAGGGTCGGGTACGAGCAGTACTTC. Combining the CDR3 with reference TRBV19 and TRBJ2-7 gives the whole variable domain DGGITQSPKYLFRKEGQNVTLSCEQNLNHDAMYWYRQDPGQGLRLIYYSQIVNDFQKGDIAEGYSVSREKKESFPLTVTSAQKNPTAFYLCASSKIGRVGYEQYFGPGTRLTVT.

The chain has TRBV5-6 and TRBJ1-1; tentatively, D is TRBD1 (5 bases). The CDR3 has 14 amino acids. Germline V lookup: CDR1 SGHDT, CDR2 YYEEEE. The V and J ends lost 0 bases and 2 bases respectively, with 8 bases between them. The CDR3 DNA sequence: TGTGCCAGCAGCTTGGACAGGAGAAACACTGAAGCTTTCTTT. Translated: CASSLDRRNTEAFF.

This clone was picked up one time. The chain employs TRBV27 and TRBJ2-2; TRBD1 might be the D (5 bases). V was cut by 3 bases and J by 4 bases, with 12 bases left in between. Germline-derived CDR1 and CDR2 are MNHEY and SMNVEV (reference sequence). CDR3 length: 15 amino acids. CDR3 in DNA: TGTGCCAGCAGTTTGGGGCAATACCCCACCGGGGAGCTGTTTTTT. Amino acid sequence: CASSLGQYPTGELFF.